These 14 T cell receptor beta chains share one sample of origin, sequenced in a study of graft-versus-host responses after intestinal transplantation. This table comes from immunoSEQ multiplex PCR, and its TCRdb copy is limited to in-frame clones, with some not included. The sample shows more than 20,000 clones, roughly nine tenths of them seen only once. The specimen was PBMCs, collected about 69 days after intestinal transplantation. These receptors came from a human patient who received an intestinal transplant, so some T cells may come from the graft donor.

The chain joins TRBV27 to TRBJ2-3; unclear D gene. Looked up from germline, CDR1 is MNHEY and CDR2 is SMNVEV (reference sequence). The V end was cut by 1 base, the J end by 4 bases, with 21 bases between. The CDR3 has 18 amino acids. The DNA for the CDR3 is TGTGCCAGCAGTTTATGGCTCGACCGCGAACAGACCTCAGATACGCAGTATTTT. Translating it yields CASSLWLDREQTSDTQYF.

V usage is TRBV6-4 and J usage is TRBJ2-1, with a tentative D call TRBD1 (6 bases). This CDR3 region has 14 residues. The germline V gene has CDR1 MRHNA and CDR2 SNTAGT. V was shortened by 3 bases and J by 0 bases, with 6 bases between the two germline ends. The CDR3 sequence: CASSEDSSYNEQFF. Here the CDR3 DNA reads TGTGCCAGCAGTGAGGACAGCTCCTACAATGAGCAGTTCTTC.

This chain links TRBV2 with TRBJ2-1; 10 bases align to TRBD2. Germline CDR1 is SNHLY and CDR2 is FYNNEI. The CDR3 totals 16 residues. J gave up 1 base and V 6 bases, and 6 bases lay outside the gene matches. Here the CDR3 DNA reads TGTGCCAGCAGGGATCGGACTAGCGGATCCTACAATGAGCAGTTCTTC. Translating it yields CASRDRTSGSYNEQFF.

This clone was seen a few times. V and J are TRBV7-9 and TRBJ2-7; a weak D match, TRBD1 (6 bases). Germline V lookup: CDR1 SEHNR, CDR2 FQNEAQ (reference sequence). V was shortened by 4 bases and J by 6 bases, with 16 bases between the two germline ends. The CDR3 loop spans 14 amino acids. CDR3 sequence: CASSSPDRTLEQYF. The CDR3 nucleotides are TGTGCCAGCAGCTCGCCCGACAGGACGCTCGAGCAGTACTTC.

The chain joins TRBV29-1 to TRBJ2-7; the D gene is possibly TRBD1 (6 bases). This CDR3 comprises 11 residues. Germline lookup yields CDR1 SQVTM and CDR2 ANQGSEA. V was clipped by 6 bases and J by 6 bases, with 12 bases between them. The CDR3 reads CSVMQGTEQYF. The CDR3 DNA sequence: TGCAGCGTAATGCAGGGGACCGAGCAGTACTTC.

The chain has TRBV6-6 and TRBJ2-1, with 7 positions matching TRBD2. Germline trimming cut 6 bases from V and 2 bases from J; bases unmatched to any gene: 10. The CDR3 extends over 16 amino acids. The germline V gene encodes CDR1 MNHNY and CDR2 SVGAGI (reference sequence). The DNA of the CDR3 is TGTGCCAGCAGCCCCTCCCCTAGCGGCCCCTACAATGAGCAGTTCTTC. It translates to CASSPSPSGPYNEQFF.

The chain recombines TRBV4-3 with TRBJ1-6; D perhaps matches TRBD1 (5 bases). The V gene's germline CDR1 is LGHNA and CDR2 YSLEER. This CDR3 has 17 residues. The V and J ends lost 1 base and 5 bases respectively, with 15 bases between them. CDR3: CASSQVIRALNNSPLHF. The CDR3 DNA follows: TGCGCCAGCAGCCAAGTAATCAGGGCCCTCAATAATTCACCCCTCCACTTT.

This chain uses TRBV19 with TRBJ2-7; D may be TRBD1 (5 bases). Trimming took 8 bases from V and 3 from J, leaving 17 bases between them. The CDR3 runs to 14 residues. Germline CDR1 reads LNHDA; CDR2 reads SQIVND (reference sequence). Here the CDR3 DNA reads TGTGCCAGTGCCCTAGGGGTGGGTGACTACGAGCAGTACTTC. It encodes CASALGVGDYEQYF.

The chain couples TRBV5-1 to TRBJ2-3; D not certain. Trimming took off 4 bases at V and 2 bases at J, with 2 bases between the two ends. The germline CDR1 and CDR2 sequences are SGHRS and YFSETQ. The CDR3 has 11 amino acids. The CDR3: CASSITDTQYF. As DNA, the CDR3 is TGCGCCAGCAGCATCACAGATACGCAGTATTTT. Based on the CDR3 plus reference TRBV5-1 and TRBJ2-3, the full variable domain is KAGVTQTPRYLIKTRGQQVTLSCSPISGHRSVSWYQQTPGQGLQFLFEYFSETQRNKGNFPGRFSGRQFSNSRSEMNVSTLELGDSALYLCASSITDTQYFGPGTRLTVL.

CDR3 nucleotides: TGTGCCAGCAGTACGATACAGGGGGGAAATGAGCAGTTCTTC. It encodes CASSTIQGGNEQFF. The chain recombines TRBV6-5 with TRBJ2-1; 8 bases match TRBD1. Trimming removed 5 bases from V and 7 bases from J; junction bases left unmatched: 7. This CDR3 contains 14 residues. The germline gives CDR1 MNHEY, CDR2 SVGAGI.

This clone has only one observation. This sequence joins TRBV13 and TRBJ2-5; D may be TRBD1 or TRBD2 (5 bases each). Trimming removed 5 bases at V and 2 bases at J, with 15 bases between. Germline-derived CDR1 and CDR2 are PRHDT and FYEKMQ (reference sequence). The length of the CDR3 is 15 residues. The CDR3 region is CASSPRDEPQETQYF. The CDR3 DNA reads TGTGCCAGCAGCCCCCGGGACGAGCCACAAGAGACCCAGTACTTC.

The chain links TRBV7-6 to TRBJ2-1; TRBD2 matches at 10 bases. V dropped 1 base and J dropped 9; count of bases not matched to a gene: 12. The germline CDR1 and CDR2 sequences are SGHVS and FNYEAQ. The CDR3 length is 17 residues. The CDR3: CASSLELGAGGLGEQFF. The CDR3 region has the DNA TGTGCCAGCAGCTTAGAATTAGGAGCGGGGGGGCTTGGTGAGCAGTTCTTC.

With respect to this clone: This same CDR3 is encoded by further DNA sequences in the sample. The chain employs TRBV10-2 and TRBJ1-5; D is undetermined. V dropped 9 bases and J dropped 2 bases, with 11 bases sitting between them. The CDR3 extends over 13 amino acids. The germline CDR1 and CDR2 sequences are WSHSY and SAAADI. The CDR3 DNA follows: TGCGCCAGTGGTCTTTATGGCAATCAGCCCCAGCATTTT. Translated, it gives CASGLYGNQPQHF.

The genes are TRBV4-1 and TRBJ2-7; no clear D gene. Germline CDR1 and CDR2: MGHRA and YSYEKL. The length of the CDR3 is 15 residues. V lost 1 base to trimming and J lost 2 bases, with 12 bases between them. CDR3 DNA: TGCGCCAGCAGCCAAGTTCCGGGTTATGCCTACGAGCAGTACTTC. Its translation is CASSQVPGYAYEQYF.